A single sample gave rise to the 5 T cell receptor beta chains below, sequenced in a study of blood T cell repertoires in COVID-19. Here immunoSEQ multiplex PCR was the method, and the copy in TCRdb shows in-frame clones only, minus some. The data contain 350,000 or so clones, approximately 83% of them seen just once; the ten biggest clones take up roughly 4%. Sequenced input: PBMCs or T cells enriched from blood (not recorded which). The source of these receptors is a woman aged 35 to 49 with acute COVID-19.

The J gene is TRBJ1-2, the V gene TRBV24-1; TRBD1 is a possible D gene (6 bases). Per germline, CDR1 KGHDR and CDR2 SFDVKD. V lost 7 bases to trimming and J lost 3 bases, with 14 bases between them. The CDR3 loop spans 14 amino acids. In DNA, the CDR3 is TGTGCCACCAGCAGACTACAGGGTCACTATGGCTACACCTTC. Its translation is CATSRLQGHYGYTF.

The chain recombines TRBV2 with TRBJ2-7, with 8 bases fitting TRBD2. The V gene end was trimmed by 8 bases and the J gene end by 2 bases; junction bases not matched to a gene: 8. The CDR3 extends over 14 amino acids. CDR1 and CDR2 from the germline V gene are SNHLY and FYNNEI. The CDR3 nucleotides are TGTGCCAGCCGGAAAGCGGGGGCCGCCTACGAGCAGTACTTC. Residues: CASRKAGAAYEQYF.

CDR3 sequence: CASSQLAGGYEQYF. The CDR3 coding sequence is TGTGCCAGCTCACAACTAGCGGGGGGCTACGAGCAGTACTTC. This chain joins TRBV18 and TRBJ2-7; 12 positions agree with TRBD2. The junction had 1 base not matched to a gene; V was cut back by 4 bases and J by 3 bases. CDR1 KGHSH and CDR2 LQKENI come from the germline V gene. The CDR3 sequence is 14 residues long.

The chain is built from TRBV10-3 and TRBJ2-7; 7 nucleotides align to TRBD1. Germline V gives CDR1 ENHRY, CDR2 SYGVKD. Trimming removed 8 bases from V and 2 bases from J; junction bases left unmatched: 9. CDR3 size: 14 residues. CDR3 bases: TGTGCCATCGGACCGACAGGGCGCCCCTACGAGCAGTACTTC. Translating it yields CAIGPTGRPYEQYF.

The CDR3 protein is CASSRGTKLNTEAFF. The CDR3 region has the DNA TGTGCCAGCAGCCGAGGAACAAAATTGAACACTGAAGCTTTCTTT. The V and J genes are TRBV6-5 and TRBJ1-1, with D unclear. V lost 6 bases to trimming and J lost 0 bases, with 14 bases between them. The germline V gene has CDR1 MNHEY and CDR2 SVGAGI. This CDR3 has 15 amino acids.